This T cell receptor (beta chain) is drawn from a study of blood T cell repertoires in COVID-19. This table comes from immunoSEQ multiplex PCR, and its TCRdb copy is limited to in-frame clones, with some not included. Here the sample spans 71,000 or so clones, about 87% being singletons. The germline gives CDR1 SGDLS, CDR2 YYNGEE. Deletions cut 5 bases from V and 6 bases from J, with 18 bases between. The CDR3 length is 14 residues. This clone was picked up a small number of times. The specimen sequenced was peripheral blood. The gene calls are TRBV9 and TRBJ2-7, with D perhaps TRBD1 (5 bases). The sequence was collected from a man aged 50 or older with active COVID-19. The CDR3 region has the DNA TGTGCCAGCAGTGCGATAGGGGCGACTGGCGAGCAGTACTTC. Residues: CASSAIGATGEQYF.